This TCR beta chain is drawn from a study of T-cell reconstitution after alpha-beta-depleted transplantation in children. This clonotype occurred many times. The CDR3 runs 13 residues. The germline CDR1 and CDR2 sequences are SEHNR and FQNEAQ (reference sequence). Trimming cost V 5 bases and J 6 bases, with 10 bases left between them. Library preparation (for TCRbeta) was performed with unique molecular identifiers. TCRdb ran MiXCR on the PCR reads and lists one entry per CDR3 protein. Among some 200,000 distinct CDR3 sequences listed, around 8.9% were seen once. The rearrangement links TRBV7-9 to TRBJ2-2; D is unclear. This receptor was obtained from a human donor who donated a stem cell graft to a child with SCID. The material sequenced was PBMCs from the stem cell graft donor, taken from the stem cell graft. The CDR3: CASSPDLAGELFF. The CDR3 region has the DNA TGTGCCAGCAGCCCAGACTTGGCCGGGGAGCTGTTTTTT.